This entry lists 21 T cell receptor beta chains sequenced from one sample in a study of shared clonotypes between healthy human individuals. The method was immunoSEQ multiplex PCR; TCRdb's version includes in-frame clones alone and lacks a portion of them. The sample includes 450,000 to 500,000 clones, approximately 80% of them seen just once. The sample consisted of PBMCs. The receptors were gathered from a woman aged 40 to 50 in good health. Some clones in this sample may be carry-over from other donors' samples.

The V call is TRBV7-9, the J call TRBJ2-7, with 7 positions matching TRBD1. The V gene's germline CDR1 is SEHNR and CDR2 FQNEAQ (reference sequence). The CDR3 extends over 13 amino acids. Trimming at V came to 5 bases and at J to 2 bases, leaving 3 bases not matched to a gene. CDR3 amino acids: CASSQDRAYEQYF. The CDR3 DNA follows: TGTGCCAGCAGCCAAGACAGGGCCTACGAGCAGTACTTC.

V usage is TRBV5-8 and J usage is TRBJ1-2, with D perhaps TRBD1 (6 bases). Trimming removed 7 bases at V and 9 bases at J, with 22 bases between. Germline V gives CDR1 SGHTS, CDR2 YDEGEE. This CDR3 is 14 amino acids long. CDR3 in DNA: TGTGCCAGCGCGTTAGGATACAGGGTTCGCAGCTACACCTTC. Its translation: CASALGYRVRSYTF.

The rearrangement joins TRBV19 to TRBJ2-1, with D perhaps TRBD2 (6 bases). The germline V gene encodes CDR1 LNHDA and CDR2 SQIVND (reference sequence). The CDR3 extends over 16 amino acids. V was shortened by 3 bases and J by 6 bases, with 18 bases between the two germline ends. CDR3 nucleotides: TGTGCCAGTAGTATGGGAGGTGGGACTGCACCCAATGAGCAGTTCTTC. Translation: CASSMGGGTAPNEQFF.

The chain links TRBV4-3 to TRBJ2-3; 13 nucleotides align to TRBD2. The CDR3 sequence is 20 residues long. In germline, CDR1 is LGHNA, CDR2 YSLEER. Germline trimming cut 2 bases from V and 5 bases from J; bases unmatched to any gene: 16. This chain's CDR3 is CASSQKLAGGPEDIRDTQYF. The CDR3 DNA reads as TGCGCCAGCAGCCAAAAACTAGCGGGAGGGCCCGAGGACATCCGAGATACGCAGTATTTT.

DNA of the CDR3: TGTGCCAGCAGCGCCGCGGAGACAGGGATACATGAGCAGTTCTTC. Its translation is CASSAAETGIHEQFF. V is TRBV7-8 and J is TRBJ2-1; 7 positions agree with TRBD1. The V and J ends lost 5 bases and 8 bases, in that order; junction bases with no gene match: 12. CDR3 size: 15 residues. Germline CDR1 is SGHVS and CDR2 is FQNEAQ.

This chain links TRBV7-2 with TRBJ2-1; perhaps TRBD2 as D (6 bases). Germline CDR1 is SGHTA and CDR2 is FQGNSA. Deletions cut 2 bases from V and 9 bases from J, with 26 bases between. The CDR3 consists of 18 residues. The CDR3 DNA follows: TGTGCCAGCAGCTTATTACCTAGCGCCGCGACTGAGCAGGGTGAGCAGTTCTTC. It is translated as CASSLLPSAATEQGEQFF.

Worth noting for this clone: This specimen includes other DNA sequences encoding the same CDR3. The gene calls are TRBV28 and TRBJ2-1; weak D call: TRBD2 (5 bases). Germline V gene data show CDR1 as MDHEN and CDR2 as SYDVKM. The CDR3 totals 15 residues. Trimming pared 4 bases from V and 0 bases from J, leaving 10 bases between. The CDR3 loop reads CASSSRRSSYNEQFF. CDR3 sequence (DNA): TGTGCCAGCAGTTCCAGGAGGAGCTCCTACAATGAGCAGTTCTTC.

V usage is TRBV7-9 and J usage is TRBJ2-7; D may be TRBD2 (5 bases). V shed 5 bases and J shed 2 bases, with 7 bases lying between them. The CDR3 loop spans 12 amino acids. The germline gives CDR1 SEHNR, CDR2 FQNEAQ (reference sequence). The CDR3 loop is CASSRGTYEQYF. The CDR3 DNA reads TGTGCCAGCAGCAGAGGGACCTACGAGCAGTACTTC.

J is TRBJ2-2 and V is TRBV5-4; D perhaps matches TRBD2 (6 bases). The germline V gene has CDR1 SGHNT and CDR2 YYREEE (reference sequence). Deletions cut 2 bases from V and 6 bases from J, with 14 bases between. The CDR3 is 15 amino acids. The CDR3 reads CASSFGGDASGELFF. The CDR3 coding sequence is TGTGCCAGCAGCTTCGGCGGGGACGCCTCCGGGGAGCTGTTTTTT.

V and J are TRBV18 and TRBJ1-5, with a possible D match to TRBD1 (5 bases). Germline CDR1 KGHSH, CDR2 LQKENI. This CDR3 is built from 14 residues. V lost 3 bases and J 6 bases, leaving 12 bases between the germline ends. The CDR3 region has the DNA TGTGCCAGCTCACCTGCCGGGGGGACTCAGCCCCAGCATTTT. Amino acids: CASSPAGGTQPQHF. The complete variable domain, with remaining parts taken from reference TRBV18 and TRBJ1-5, reads NAGVMQNPRHLVRRRGQEARLRCSPMKGHSHVYWYRQLPEEGLKFMVYLQKENIIDESGMPKERFSAEFPKEGPSILRIQQVVRGDSAAYFCASSPAGGTQPQHFGDGTRLSIL.

This clone came up a few times. The V and J genes are TRBV6-6 and TRBJ2-7, with a possible D match to TRBD2 (5 bases). This CDR3 is 13 amino acids long. From germline, CDR1 is MNHNY and CDR2 SVGAGI (reference sequence). V lost 6 bases and J lost 0, with 9 bases in between. The chain's CDR3 is CASSGLSSYEQYF. In DNA, the CDR3 is TGTGCCAGCAGCGGACTTAGCTCCTACGAGCAGTACTTC.

The genes are TRBV5-1 and TRBJ1-5; D ambiguous. This CDR3 region has 13 residues. Trimming removed 0 bases from V and 7 bases from J, with 8 bases in between. The V gene's germline CDR1 is SGHRS and CDR2 YFSETQ. CDR3 protein: CASSLAPGQPQHF. The CDR3 DNA reads as TGCGCCAGCAGCTTGGCCCCGGGCCAGCCCCAGCATTTT.

Note on this clone: The sample carries other DNA sequences with the same CDR3. The chain links TRBV20-1 to TRBJ2-1; D remains ambiguous. Germline V lookup: CDR1 DFQATT, CDR2 SNEGSKA (reference sequence). The V gene lost 3 bases and the J gene lost 4 bases, with 4 bases spanning the gap. CDR3 length equals 11 residues. The CDR3 here is CSAREYNEQFF. CDR3 DNA sequence: TGCAGTGCTAGGGAATACAATGAGCAGTTCTTC.

The rearrangement links TRBV5-1 to TRBJ1-4; 7 nucleotides align to TRBD1. The germline gives CDR1 SGHRS, CDR2 YFSETQ. The CDR3 extends over 15 amino acids. After removal of 4 bases from V and 8 bases from J, the junction contained 11 bases not matched to a gene. CDR3 in amino acids: CASSDIRQGGEKLFF. DNA for the CDR3: TGCGCCAGCAGCGACATCAGACAGGGTGGCGAAAAACTGTTTTTT. The entire variable domain, with the rest obtained from reference TRBV5-1 and TRBJ1-4, is as follows: KAGVTQTPRYLIKTRGQQVTLSCSPISGHRSVSWYQQTPGQGLQFLFEYFSETQRNKGNFPGRFSGRQFSNSRSEMNVSTLELGDSALYLCASSDIRQGGEKLFFGSGTQLSVL.

For the CDR3, the DNA is TGTGCCAGCAGCTTTGACAGGGGTCCCCCCTACGAGCAGTACTTC. This encodes CASSFDRGPPYEQYF. V usage is TRBV7-9 and J usage is TRBJ2-7; 8 bases map to TRBD1. The CDR3 totals 15 residues. Germline CDR1 and CDR2: SEHNR and FQNEAQ (reference sequence). After removal of 3 bases from V and 2 bases from J, the junction contained 6 bases not matched to a gene. The full variable domain, with the rest looked up from reference TRBV7-9 and TRBJ2-7, is DTGVSQNPRHKITKRGQNVTFRCDPISEHNRLYWYRQTLGQGPEFLTYFQNEAQLEKSRLLSDRFSAERPKGSFSTLEIQRTEQGDSAMYLCASSFDRGPPYEQYFGPGTRLTVT.

The J gene is TRBJ1-1, the V gene TRBV5-6; D gene uncertain. V was trimmed by 1 base and J by 2 bases, leaving 6 bases between them. CDR3 size: 13 residues. Germline V gene data show CDR1 as SGHDT and CDR2 as YYEEEE. CDR3 sequence (DNA): TGTGCCAGCAGCTTGCTGCCAAACACTGAAGCTTTCTTT. Protein: CASSLLPNTEAFF.

The CDR3 DNA sequence: TGTGCCAGCAGCCCGGTCGGGGTTGTGCATGAGCAGTTCTTC. This encodes CASSPVGVVHEQFF. The chain joins TRBV5-5 to TRBJ2-1, with D perhaps matching TRBD2 (5 bases). Per germline, CDR1 SGHKS and CDR2 YYEKEE (reference sequence). Trimming stripped 4 bases from V and 8 bases from J, with 16 bases between. The CDR3 has 14 residues.

The CDR3 region has the DNA TGTGCCAGCAGCGGACGGACTAGCGGGAGCTCCTACAATGAGCAGTTCTTC. The encoded protein is CASSGRTSGSSYNEQFF. The gene calls are TRBV7-8 and TRBJ2-1, with 13 bases lining up with TRBD2. This CDR3 has 17 amino acids. Trimming at V came to 5 bases and at J to 0 bases, leaving 4 bases not matched to a gene. Germline loops: CDR1 SGHVS, CDR2 FQNEAQ.

The rearrangement joins TRBV19 to TRBJ1-5, with TRBD1 matching 8 bases. The CDR3 runs to 17 residues. The V and J ends lost 4 bases and 6 bases, in that order; junction bases with no gene match: 14. Germline loops: CDR1 LNHDA, CDR2 SQIVND (reference sequence). The CDR3 nucleotides read TGTGCCAGTAGTACCGAAGCCGACAGGGGCTCGGCTCAGCCCCAGCATTTT. It codes for CASSTEADRGSAQPQHF. The variable domain in full, with the rest retrieved from reference TRBV19 and TRBJ1-5, is DGGITQSPKYLFRKEGQNVTLSCEQNLNHDAMYWYRQDPGQGLRLIYYSQIVNDFQKGDIAEGYSVSREKKESFPLTVTSAQKNPTAFYLCASSTEADRGSAQPQHFGDGTRLSIL.

The chain is built from TRBV2 and TRBJ2-1, with 11 bases identical to TRBD1. CDR3 length: 15 amino acids. CDR1 is SNHLY, CDR2 FYNNEI, per germline. V was clipped by 6 bases and J by 8 bases; unmatched bases: 9. The CDR3 nucleotides read TGTGCCAGCAGCCTAGGACAGGGGGCTTTCTATGAGCAGTTCTTC. Its protein is CASSLGQGAFYEQFF.

This clone was found a few times. The CDR3 nucleotides are TGTGCCAGCAGCTTGGGACTAGCGGGAGCGCCAAACCAAGAGACCCAGTACTTC. As protein: CASSLGLAGAPNQETQYF. The chain joins TRBV7-7 to TRBJ2-5; 14 nucleotides line up with TRBD2. V was pared by 3 bases and J by 0 bases, with 6 bases of the junction left unmatched. CDR1 and CDR2 from the germline V gene are SSHAT and FNYEAQ (reference sequence). This CDR3 has 18 amino acids.